One and the same sample provided the 23 T cell receptor beta chains below, sequenced in a study of T cells in Graves' hyperthyroidism and ophthalmopathy. Amplified TCR beta CDR3 regions derived from RNA transcripts. HTBI primers were used for first-round RT-PCR of the TCR CDR3. TCRdb analysed the multiplex PCR reads with MiXCR anew, one entry per CDR3 protein. Among 500,000 to 600,000 distinct CDR3 sequences listed, approximately 48% were seen once. Sequencing was performed on peripheral blood or thyroid tissue (not recorded which). The receptor source for this set is an adult woman with Graves' disease, either hyperthyroidism or ophthalmopathy (not recorded which).

This clonotype was found many times. The J gene is TRBJ2-7, the V gene TRBV5-1; the match to TRBD1 covers 8 bases. Germline CDR1 is SGHRS and CDR2 is YFSETQ. There are 15 residues in the CDR3. The V gene end was trimmed by 4 bases and the J gene end by 0 bases; junction bases not matched to a gene: 6. The CDR3 DNA follows: TGCGCCAGCAGCGTCGGACAGGGCTACTCCTACGAGCAGTACTTC. This gives the protein CASSVGQGYSYEQYF.

This clonotype was observed at least ten times. V gene TRBV20-1 combines with J gene TRBJ2-5; D tentatively reads TRBD1 or TRBD2 (5 bases each). The germline V gene encodes CDR1 DFQATT and CDR2 SNEGSKA (reference sequence). The germline V and J ends were trimmed by 2 bases and 2 bases, with 18 bases remaining between them. This CDR3 region has 16 residues. The CDR3 DNA reads TGCAGTGCTAGACCCCAATTGGGGGTGGTACAAGAGACCCAGTACTTC. It translates to CSARPQLGVVQETQYF.

The chain employs TRBV7-2 and TRBJ1-4; D is perhaps TRBD1 (6 bases). The CDR3 loop spans 15 amino acids. Trimming took off 1 base at V and 8 bases at J, with 14 bases between the two ends. The V gene's germline CDR1 is SGHTA and CDR2 FQGNSA. The CDR3 here is CASSLGGGSREKLFF. DNA of the CDR3: TGTGCCAGCAGCTTAGGGGGGGGCAGCAGGGAAAAACTGTTTTTT.

This chain connects TRBV7-2 to TRBJ1-4; D ambiguous. V was trimmed by 4 bases and J by 3 bases, leaving 9 bases between them. Germline CDR1 SGHTA, CDR2 FQGNSA. The CDR3 spans 14 residues. The DNA for the CDR3 is TGTGCCAGCAGCTCCCCTGAGGCTAATGAAAAACTGTTTTTT. This sequence encodes CASSSPEANEKLFF. Drawing the rest from reference TRBV7-2 and TRBJ1-4, the complete variable domain is GAGVSQSPSNKVTEKGKDVELRCDPISGHTALYWYRQSLGQGLEFLIYFQGNSAPDKSGLPSDRFSAERTGGSVSTLTIQRTQQEDSAVYLCASSSPEANEKLFFGSGTQLSVL.

This clonotype came up a few times. The rearrangement links TRBV24-1 to TRBJ2-7; tentative D call: TRBD1 (6 bases). The CDR3 sequence is 13 residues long. CDR1 is KGHDR, CDR2 SFDVKD, per germline. V lost 3 bases and J 3 bases, leaving 8 bases between the germline ends. CDR3 residues: CATSDQGNYEQYF. The DNA of the CDR3 is TGTGCCACCAGTGATCAGGGGAACTACGAGCAGTACTTC.

The chain joins TRBV5-5 to TRBJ1-5; D call uncertain. Germline V gene sequence: CDR1 SGHKS, CDR2 YYEKEE (reference sequence). The CDR3 length is 15 residues. Trimming removed 8 bases at V and 4 bases at J, with 19 bases between. CDR3 sequence: CASSPQDGRNQPQHF. CDR3 coding DNA: TGTGCCAGTAGTCCCCAGGACGGTAGAAATCAGCCCCAGCATTTT.

The J gene is TRBJ2-7, the V gene TRBV13; maybe TRBD1 (6 bases). V was shortened by 8 bases and J by 3 bases, with 20 bases between the two germline ends. The CDR3 contains 15 residues. CDR1 is PRHDT, CDR2 FYEKMQ, per germline (reference sequence). CDR3 sequence: CASSWSVGQFYEQYF. The CDR3 nucleotides read TGTGCCAGCTCCTGGTCAGTCGGACAGTTCTACGAGCAGTACTTC.

This clonotype was observed a single time. The V gene is TRBV6-2 or TRBV6-3, the J gene TRBJ1-5; D unresolved. The V end lost 7 bases, the J end lost 1 base, and 11 bases lay between the germline ends. CDR3 size: 14 residues. Germline V gene data show CDR1 as MNHEY and CDR2 as SVGEGT. This CDR3 is CASTPTPSNQPQHF. CDR3 DNA: TGTGCCAGCACCCCCACCCCCAGCAATCAGCCCCAGCATTTT.

In its sample, this clonotype was seen many times. The chain uses TRBV29-1 and TRBJ1-2; the D gene is possibly TRBD1 (5 bases). The CDR3 is 12 amino acids. Deletions cut 5 bases from V and 2 bases from J, with 9 bases between. Germline values: CDR1 SQVTM, CDR2 ANQGSEA. CDR3 bases: TGCAGCGTTAATGGGGGAAACTATGGCTACACCTTC. Encoded protein: CSVNGGNYGYTF.

The V gene is TRBV20-1, the J gene TRBJ1-6; no reliable D call. Trimming removed 6 bases from V and 0 bases from J, with 6 bases in between. CDR3 size: 13 residues. Germline V gene data show CDR1 as DFQATT and CDR2 as SNEGSKA (reference sequence). The CDR3 reads CSAADSYNSPLHF. DNA of the CDR3: TGCAGTGCAGCAGACTCCTATAATTCACCCCTCCACTTT.

This clonotype was found a few times. This chain uses TRBV18 with TRBJ1-6; D unresolved. This CDR3 spans 13 amino acids. V gave up 6 bases and J gave up 6 bases, with 9 bases separating them. Per germline, CDR1 KGHSH and CDR2 LQKENI. The CDR3: CASSESINSPLHF. DNA for the CDR3: TGTGCCAGCTCCGAAAGTATTAATTCACCCCTCCACTTT.

The rearrangement links TRBV29-1 to TRBJ1-2; D may be TRBD1 (5 bases). Germline lookup yields CDR1 SQVTM and CDR2 ANQGSEA. The CDR3 runs 13 residues. The ends were cut back, 2 bases at V and 3 bases at J, with 10 bases in the middle. CDR3 sequence (DNA): TGCAGCGTTGAAACTAGGGACGACTATGGCTACACCTTC. Protein sequence: CSVETRDDYGYTF.

There are a few counts of this clonotype. This chain links TRBV29-1 with TRBJ1-2, with D possibly matching TRBD1 (6 bases). CDR1 and CDR2 (germline): SQVTM, ANQGSEA. The CDR3 length is 16 residues. Trimming left V 7 bases short and J 2 bases short, with 23 bases between. CDR3 sequence (DNA): TGCAGCGCTCTCGGCGACGAGTACAGGGAAAACTATGGCTACACCTTC. As protein: CSALGDEYRENYGYTF.

Ten or more counts support this clonotype. The chain couples TRBV7-2 to TRBJ1-5; D is unclear. The CDR3 has 14 residues. V was shortened by 5 bases and J by 0 bases, with 8 bases between the two germline ends. Germline lookup yields CDR1 SGHTA and CDR2 FQGNSA. The CDR3, as DNA: TGTGCCAGCAGCCGGACCCATAGCAATCAGCCCCAGCATTTT. Translated, it gives CASSRTHSNQPQHF.

This clonotype was counted ten times or more. The chain couples TRBV5-1 to TRBJ1-1, with TRBD1 as a possible D gene (6 bases). V dropped 0 bases and J dropped 10 bases, with 19 bases sitting between them. The CDR3 has 15 amino acids. CDR1 and CDR2 (germline): SGHRS, YFSETQ. In DNA, the CDR3 is TGCGCCAGCAGCTTGGCCGGGCAGACCCCAGGGGCAGCTTTCTTT. Amino acid sequence: CASSLAGQTPGAAFF.

J is TRBJ1-5 and V is TRBV6-5, with a weak D call TRBD1 (5 bases). Germline assignment: CDR1 MNHEY and CDR2 SVGAGI. This CDR3 comprises 15 residues. V was pared by 6 bases and J by 0 bases, with 12 bases between. The CDR3 nucleotides read TGTGCCAGCAGAAGGACACCTTATAGCAATCAGCCCCAGCATTTT. Protein: CASRRTPYSNQPQHF.

The genes are TRBV19 and TRBJ2-5, with 9 bases matching TRBD2. Germline lookup yields CDR1 LNHDA and CDR2 SQIVND (reference sequence). Unmatched junction bases numbered 7, after V lost 5 bases and J lost 3 bases. The CDR3 has 15 amino acids. The CDR3 reads CASSQGGREEETQYF. DNA for the CDR3: TGTGCCAGTAGTCAGGGCGGGAGGGAGGAAGAGACCCAGTACTTC.

This clonotype was recorded at least ten times. The chain joins TRBV10-3 to TRBJ1-2; D is unclear. From germline, CDR1 is ENHRY and CDR2 SYGVKD. The CDR3 extends over 15 amino acids. Trimming took 7 bases from V and 1 from J, leaving 16 bases between them. Written as DNA, the CDR3 is TGTGCCATCACCGGACGTCGTGGGGTTAACTATGGCTACACCTTC. Translated: CAITGRRGVNYGYTF.

CDR3 nucleotides: TGTGCCAGTACCCATGGAGGAGGGTCGGGCACTGAAGCTTTCTTT. Protein: CASTHGGGSGTEAFF. The chain joins TRBV19 to TRBJ1-1; D not certain. Trimming pared 7 bases from V and 4 bases from J, leaving 19 bases between. Germline V CDR1 and CDR2: LNHDA, SQIVND (reference sequence). The length of the CDR3 is 15 residues.

This sequence joins TRBV9 and TRBJ1-5, with 7 bases that match TRBD1. This CDR3 has 20 residues. CDR1 and CDR2 from the germline V gene are SGDLS and YYNGEE. The ends lost 5 bases at V and 0 bases at J; junction bases unmatched: 20. In nucleotides, the CDR3 is TGTGCCAGCAGTTCAACGAGAGGGACAGTCTCCCACTATAGCAATCAGCCCCAGCATTTT. Residues: CASSSTRGTVSHYSNQPQHF.

This clonotype occurred many times. CDR3 DNA sequence: TGTGCCAGCAGACGCCAGGGGGGGACAGAGACCCAGTACTTC. This encodes CASRRQGGTETQYF. The chain employs TRBV6-5 and TRBJ2-5; D tentatively fits TRBD1 or TRBD2 (7 bases each). Deletions cut 6 bases from V and 4 bases from J, with 15 bases between. The CDR3 consists of 14 residues. Per germline, CDR1 MNHEY and CDR2 SVGAGI.

The V call is TRBV19, the J call TRBJ2-2; D is possibly TRBD2 (6 bases). CDR1 and CDR2 (germline): LNHDA, SQIVND (reference sequence). The CDR3 covers 14 residues. Trimming stripped 5 bases from V and 5 bases from J, with 12 bases between. The CDR3 DNA follows: TGTGCCAGTAGTCCGTATAGCGGTACCGGGGAGCTGTTTTTT. Translated: CASSPYSGTGELFF. Complete variable domain (other parts from reference TRBV19 and TRBJ2-2): DGGITQSPKYLFRKEGQNVTLSCEQNLNHDAMYWYRQDPGQGLRLIYYSQIVNDFQKGDIAEGYSVSREKKESFPLTVTSAQKNPTAFYLCASSPYSGTGELFFGEGSRLTVL.

The chain joins TRBV20-1 to TRBJ1-2; the match to TRBD1 covers 7 bases. The CDR3 covers 13 residues. From germline, CDR1 is DFQATT and CDR2 SNEGSKA (reference sequence). With V trimmed by 7 bases and J by 6 bases, 11 bases remained unmatched. CDR3 protein: CSGGTDGFDGYTF. The CDR3 coding sequence is TGCAGTGGAGGGACAGATGGTTTTGATGGCTACACCTTC.